The 27 T cell receptor beta chains below were found in one sample sequenced in a study of neurological immune-mediated disorders. TCRdb called the 5' RACE reads again in MiXCR, with one record for every CDR3 protein. The top ten hold about 1.8% of the sample, which has tens of thousands of distinct CDR3 sequences, 10% seen once. Sequenced: PBMCs. All receptors come from a man between 40 and 49 years old in good health.

Comments on this clonotype: A read error may be the cause here, since a much bigger clone is one base away. This chain uses TRBV20-1 with TRBJ2-1; the D gene is possibly TRBD2 (6 bases). Germline assignment: CDR1 DFQATT and CDR2 SNEGSKA (reference sequence). The CDR3 totals 12 residues. CDR3 sequence (DNA): TGCAGCGGCCTGGGACTGGACAATGAGCTGTTCTTC. Encoded protein: CSGLGLDNELFF.

CDR3 bases: TGTGCCAGCAGCTTAATGGGACTAGCGGGGGGGCCGGTCACCGGGGAGCTGTTTTTT. This sequence encodes CASSLMGLAGGPVTGELFF. This chain joins TRBV7-2 and TRBJ2-2; TRBD2 matches at 16 bases. Germline V gives CDR1 SGHTA, CDR2 FQGNSA. The trim removed 2 bases at V and 4 bases at J, leaving 7 bases unmatched. This CDR3 comprises 19 residues.

This clonotype was observed a handful of times. The chain recombines TRBV15 with TRBJ2-1; 7 nucleotides agree with TRBD2. Germline loops: CDR1 LNHNV, CDR2 YYDKDF (reference sequence). J lost 7 bases, V lost 0 bases, and 9 bases had no gene match. The CDR3 is 16 amino acids. DNA of the CDR3: TGTGCCACCAGCAGAGATTGGGGGGGTACGGGTAATGAGCAGTTCTTC. This gives the protein CATSRDWGGTGNEQFF.

This clonotype was found many times. The J gene is TRBJ2-1, the V gene TRBV14, with 10 bases matching TRBD2. The CDR3 totals 15 residues. The germline CDR1 and CDR2 sequences are SGHDN and FVKESK. V gave up 4 bases and J gave up 5 bases; unmatched junction bases: 5. The chain's CDR3 is CASSRLAGIDNEQFF. In DNA, the CDR3 is TGTGCCAGCAGCCGACTAGCGGGCATCGACAATGAGCAGTTCTTC.

This clonotype has at least ten counts. The chain has TRBV2 and TRBJ1-5; possible D gene TRBD1, 6 bases. This CDR3 comprises 16 residues. The germline CDR1 and CDR2 sequences are SNHLY and FYNNEI. The V end was cut by 7 bases, the J end by 4 bases, with 20 bases between. CDR3 region: CASTRSIRGPNQPQHF. The CDR3 DNA follows: TGTGCCAGCACCCGATCGATCAGGGGCCCAAATCAGCCCCAGCATTTT.

This clonotype was detected ten times or more. The CDR3 loop reads CSADPPGLAGAGTQYF. CDR3 nucleotide sequence: TGCAGTGCAGACCCACCGGGACTAGCGGGAGCGGGTACGCAGTATTTT. The chain has TRBV20-1 and TRBJ2-3, with 14 positions matching TRBD2. Germline V gives CDR1 DFQATT, CDR2 SNEGSKA (reference sequence). V shed 6 bases and J 8 bases; nucleotides not matched to a gene: 13. The CDR3 covers 16 residues.

This clonotype was detected ten times or more. This chain joins TRBV6-5 and TRBJ2-1; D might be TRBD1 (6 bases). Between the trimmed V and J ends, which lost 2 bases and 7 bases, there was a span of 15 bases. The CDR3 length is 15 residues. Germline V gene sequence: CDR1 MNHEY, CDR2 SVGAGI. This CDR3 reads CASSYVGPGVNEQFF. The CDR3 DNA sequence: TGTGCCAGCAGTTACGTGGGCCCAGGGGTTAATGAGCAGTTCTTC.

This clonotype has ten or more counts. V usage is TRBV11-2 and J usage is TRBJ2-1, with D possibly matching TRBD2 (5 bases). The CDR3 is made up of 14 amino acids. Germline-derived CDR1 and CDR2 are SGHAT and FQNNGV. V was trimmed by 4 bases and J by 4 bases, leaving 11 bases between them. Here the CDR3 DNA reads TGTGCCAGCAGCTCCCTTGGGAGTTACAATGAGCAGTTCTTC. Its protein product is CASSSLGSYNEQFF.

This clonotype was counted at least ten times. This rearrangement joins TRBV2 to TRBJ2-7, with D hard to call. Germline lookup yields CDR1 SNHLY and CDR2 FYNNEI. The CDR3 runs 13 residues. V lost 9 bases to trimming and J lost 1 base, with 13 bases between them. The CDR3 region has the DNA TGTGCCAGAAGGCCCTCTGGATCCTACGAGCAGTACTTC. This codes for CARRPSGSYEQYF. Full variable domain (missing parts from reference TRBV2 and TRBJ2-7): EPEVTQTPSHQVTQMGQEVILRCVPISNHLYFYWYRQILGQKVEFLVSFYNNEISEKSEIFDDQFSVERPDGSNFTLKIRSTKLEDSAMYFCARRPSGSYEQYFGPGTRLTVT.

Many counts were recorded for this clonotype. This chain connects TRBV3-1 to TRBJ2-5; 8 nucleotides align to TRBD2. The length of the CDR3 is 16 residues. CDR1 and CDR2 (germline): LGHDT, YNNKEL (reference sequence). With 2 bases clipped from V and 3 bases from J, the junction kept 8 bases outside the gene matches. This CDR3 is CASSQKAGGGKETQYF. CDR3 in DNA: TGTGCCAGCAGCCAAAAGGCGGGAGGTGGAAAAGAGACCCAGTACTTC.

The rearrangement uses TRBV7-2 and TRBJ2-7; the D is unclear. Trimming cost V 5 bases and J 3 bases, with 17 bases left between them. This CDR3 comprises 15 residues. The germline CDR1 and CDR2 sequences are SGHTA and FQGNSA. The CDR3 sequence: CASSLSYGGNYEQYF. The CDR3 DNA sequence: TGTGCCAGCAGCCTCAGTTATGGTGGGAACTACGAGCAGTACTTC.

At least ten counts were recorded for this clonotype. CDR3 loop: CASSSGGGPTEAFF. CDR3 nucleotides: TGCGCCAGCAGCTCTGGGGGAGGGCCCACTGAAGCTTTCTTT. V gene TRBV5-1 combines with J gene TRBJ1-1, with D tentatively TRBD1 (5 bases). The V end lost 3 bases, the J end lost 4 bases, and 13 bases lay between the germline ends. The CDR3 extends over 14 amino acids. Germline lookup yields CDR1 SGHRS and CDR2 YFSETQ.

This clonotype was detected ten times or more. The chain has TRBV5-1 and TRBJ2-7; possibly TRBD2 for D (6 bases). CDR3 length: 18 residues. V lost 0 bases, J lost 0 bases, and 19 bases lay in between. CDR1 is SGHRS, CDR2 YFSETQ, per germline. This CDR3 reads CASSLELAAKSSSYEQYF. The CDR3 region has the DNA TGCGCCAGCAGCTTGGAATTAGCGGCCAAATCGAGCTCCTACGAGCAGTACTTC.

This clonotype was seen repeatedly, ten times or more. The V and J genes are TRBV2 and TRBJ2-4; TRBD2 is a possible D gene (6 bases). V lost 0 bases, J lost 0 bases, and 9 bases lay in between. Germline V CDR1 and CDR2: SNHLY, FYNNEI. The CDR3 is 16 amino acids. The CDR3 DNA sequence: TGTGCCAGCAGTGAAGCGGCGGGGAGAGCCAAAAACATTCAGTACTTC. It is translated as CASSEAAGRAKNIQYF.

This chain connects TRBV3-1 to TRBJ1-1; TRBD1 might be the D (6 bases). This CDR3 comprises 14 residues. V shed 6 bases and J shed 1 base, with 12 bases lying between them. Per the germline V gene, CDR1 is LGHDT and CDR2 is YNNKEL (reference sequence). The CDR3 loop is CASSHYRENTEAFF. The CDR3 DNA follows: TGTGCCAGCAGTCACTACAGGGAGAACACTGAAGCTTTCTTT.

This clonotype has ten or more counts. J is TRBJ2-5 and V is TRBV20-1; D not resolved. V dropped 3 bases and J dropped 7 bases, with 12 bases sitting between them. Germline values: CDR1 DFQATT, CDR2 SNEGSKA (reference sequence). CDR3 length: 12 amino acids. The chain's CDR3 is CSASTGVGTQYF. CDR3 nucleotides: TGCAGTGCTAGTACTGGGGTTGGGACCCAGTACTTC.

This sequence joins TRBV5-4 and TRBJ2-1; TRBD2 agrees at 13 bases. Trimming took 4 bases from V and 12 from J; bases not matched to a gene: 7. Per germline, CDR1 SGHNT and CDR2 YYREEE (reference sequence). CDR3 length equals 14 residues. In DNA form, the CDR3 reads TGTGCCAGCAGCCTGAGGACTAGCGGGGGTCGGCAGTTCTTC. It specifies CASSLRTSGGRQFF.

This clonotype was observed a few times. The chain is built from TRBV18 and TRBJ2-3, with TRBD2 matching 8 bases. Per the germline V gene, CDR1 is KGHSH and CDR2 is LQKENI. Trimming cost V 6 bases and J 7 bases; bases outside gene matches: 9. The CDR3 covers 14 residues. Here the CDR3 reads CASSLQAGEHTQYF. CDR3 bases: TGTGCCAGCTCTCTTCAAGCGGGAGAACATACGCAGTATTTT.

This clonotype was recorded at least ten times. The J gene is TRBJ2-5, the V gene TRBV3-1; D may be TRBD1 (5 bases). V was shortened by 0 bases and J by 0 bases, with 14 bases between the two germline ends. This CDR3 has 17 amino acids. Germline V gene lookup returns CDR1 LGHDT and CDR2 YNNKEL (reference sequence). Written as DNA, the CDR3 is TGTGCCAGCAGCCAAGATCGATTCGACAGAAACCAAGAGACCCAGTACTTC. This sequence encodes CASSQDRFDRNQETQYF.

Comments on this clonotype: A read error may explain this, as a much larger clone is one base away. The rearrangement uses TRBV20-1 and TRBJ2-1; D could derive from TRBD1 or TRBD2 (7 bases each). Germline CDR1 reads DFQATT; CDR2 reads SNEGSKA (reference sequence). V was clipped by 5 bases and J by 4 bases, with 15 bases between them. The CDR3 contains 14 residues. The DNA for the CDR3 is TGCAGTGCTCCACAGGGGACTAATTACAATGAGCAGTTCTTC. This codes for CSAPQGTNYNEQFF.

This clonotype was detected only once. A read error is possible here, since a much larger clone lies one base away. This chain connects TRBV6-1 to TRBJ2-2; 9 bases are a match to TRBD1. The CDR3 spans 15 residues. The germline CDR1 and CDR2 sequences are MNHNS and SASEGT. The CDR3 bases are TGTGCCAACAGTGGGGGACAGGGTTCCGGAGGGGAGCTGTTTTTT. Translation gives CANSGGQGSGGELFF.

This clonotype was counted at least ten times. This CDR3 is CATGHGTEAFF. The CDR3 nucleotides are TGTGCCACCGGCCATGGCACTGAAGCTTTCTTT. The rearrangement links TRBV12-3 or TRBV12-4 to TRBJ1-1; D gene uncertain. The CDR3 spans 11 residues. V lost 10 bases and J lost 4, with 10 bases in between.

This clonotype was detected many times. The V gene is TRBV6-1, the J gene TRBJ2-2, with TRBD1 matching 7 bases. CDR3 length: 13 residues. The V gene end was trimmed by 11 bases and the J gene end by 5 bases; junction bases not matched to a gene: 8. The V gene's germline CDR1 is MNHNS and CDR2 SASEGT. CDR3: CALSEGATGELFF. The CDR3 DNA is TGTGCCCTCTCCGAGGGGGCGACCGGGGAGCTGTTTTTT.

The table lists this clonotype with many counts. V usage is TRBV5-1 and J usage is TRBJ2-1, with D uncertain. CDR3 size: 14 residues. Germline CDR1 is SGHRS and CDR2 is YFSETQ. V was trimmed by 0 bases and J by 4 bases, leaving 8 bases between them. The CDR3 region is CASSLAPDYNEQFF. CDR3 in DNA: TGCGCCAGCAGCTTGGCCCCAGATTACAATGAGCAGTTCTTC.

Many counts were recorded for this clonotype. The chain combines TRBV12-3 or TRBV12-4 with TRBJ1-2, with D perhaps matching TRBD1 (6 bases). This CDR3 is built from 14 residues. Trimming took off 2 bases at V and 4 bases at J, with 11 bases between the two ends. The CDR3 loop is CASSLSGAGYGYTF. DNA for the CDR3: TGTGCCAGCAGTTTATCGGGGGCAGGCTATGGCTACACCTTC.

This clonotype has a count of ten or more. This rearrangement joins TRBV6-2 or TRBV6-3 to TRBJ2-2; 8 bases are a match to TRBD2. The length of the CDR3 is 16 residues. Germline values: CDR1 MNHEY, CDR2 SVGEGT. V dropped 7 bases and J dropped 6; count of bases not matched to a gene: 13. The CDR3 region has the DNA TGTGCCAGCACCTCCCTATGGCGGGGGGACTCCGGGGAGCTGTTTTTT. It encodes CASTSLWRGDSGELFF.

This clonotype showed up many times. J is TRBJ2-2 and V is TRBV6-5; 11 nucleotides line up with TRBD1. The CDR3 is made up of 16 amino acids. V dropped 5 bases and J dropped 2; count of bases not matched to a gene: 4. CDR1 and CDR2 (germline): MNHEY, SVGAGI. The CDR3 sequence is CASSIGTGGNTGELFF. DNA of the CDR3: TGTGCCAGCAGTATCGGGACAGGGGGTAACACCGGGGAGCTGTTTTTT.